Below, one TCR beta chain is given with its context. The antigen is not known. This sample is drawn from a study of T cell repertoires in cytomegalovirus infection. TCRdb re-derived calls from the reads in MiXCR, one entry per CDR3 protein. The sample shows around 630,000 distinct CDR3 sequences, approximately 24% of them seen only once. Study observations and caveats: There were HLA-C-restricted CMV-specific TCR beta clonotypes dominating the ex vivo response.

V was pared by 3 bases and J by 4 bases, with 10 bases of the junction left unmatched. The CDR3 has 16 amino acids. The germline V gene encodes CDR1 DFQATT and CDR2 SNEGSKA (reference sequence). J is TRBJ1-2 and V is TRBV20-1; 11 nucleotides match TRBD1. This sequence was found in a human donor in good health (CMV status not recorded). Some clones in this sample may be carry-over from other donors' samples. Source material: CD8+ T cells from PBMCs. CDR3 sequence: CSASPRDRGSTYGYTF. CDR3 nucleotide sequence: TGCAGTGCTAGTCCCCGGGACAGGGGGTCGACCTATGGCTACACCTTC.